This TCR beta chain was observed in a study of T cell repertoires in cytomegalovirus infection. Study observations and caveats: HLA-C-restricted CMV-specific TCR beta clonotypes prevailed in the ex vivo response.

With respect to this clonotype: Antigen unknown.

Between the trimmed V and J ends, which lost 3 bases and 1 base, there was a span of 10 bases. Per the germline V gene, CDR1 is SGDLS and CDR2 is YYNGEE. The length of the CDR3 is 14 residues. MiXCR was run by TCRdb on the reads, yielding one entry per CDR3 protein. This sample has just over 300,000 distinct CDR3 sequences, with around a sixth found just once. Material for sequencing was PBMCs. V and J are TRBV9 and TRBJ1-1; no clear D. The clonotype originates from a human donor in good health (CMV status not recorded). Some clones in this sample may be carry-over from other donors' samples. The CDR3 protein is CASSDGWGNTEAFF. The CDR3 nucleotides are TGTGCCAGCAGCGATGGTTGGGGGAACACTGAAGCTTTCTTT. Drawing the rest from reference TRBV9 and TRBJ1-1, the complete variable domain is DSGVTQTPKHLITATGQRVTLRCSPRSGDLSVYWYQQSLDQGLQFLIQYYNGEERAKGNILERFSAQQFPDLHSELNLSSLELGDSALYFCASSDGWGNTEAFFGQGTRLTVV.